This T cell receptor beta chain is drawn from a study of CD8+CD57+ T cells in acquired aplastic anemia. Study findings and constraints: Any difference that existed in CD8+ Simpson's diversity between patients and controls was not significant.

In patients chosen for sequencing, flow cytometry had shown CD8+CD57+ cell expansion. When blood sampling took place, the patients had received no therapy. Turning to this clonotype: Its antigen is unidentified. This may come from a read error, since a much larger clone is one base off.

TCR beta VDJ combinations and CDR3 sequences were profiled from genomic DNA. Using its own MiXCR run on the reads, TCRdb lists one record per CDR3 protein. This table has approximately 190,000 distinct CDR3 sequences, just under 50% appearing once. The CDR3 spans 13 residues. The origin of this receptor is a human donor with aplastic anemia. The chain couples TRBV12-3 or TRBV12-4 to TRBJ1-1, with TRBD1 matching 8 bases. Specimen: sorted CD4+, CD8+, or CD8+CD57+ T cells (not recorded which) from PBMCs. The DNA of the CDR3 is TGTGCCAACAGTCTCACAGGGGGCACTGAAGCTTTCTTT. As protein: CANSLTGGTEAFF.